This entry describes one T cell receptor beta chain. Its antigen is currently unknown. CDR3 length: 15 amino acids. Trimming removed 2 bases at V and 8 bases at J, with 15 bases between. CDR1 is MNHNS and CDR2 is SASEGT in the germline V gene. Moderate-to-severe activity, CAS ≥3, NOSPECS ≥4 and duration under 3 months were recorded for donors with ophthalmopathy. Amplification from RNA transcripts yielded the TCR beta CDR3 regions. RT-PCR in the first round used HTBI primers; a second-round multiplex PCR followed. TCRdb re-called the multiplex PCR reads with MiXCR, one entry per CDR3 protein. This sample yields roughly 170,000 distinct CDR3 sequences, of which 35% to 50% are seen a single time; roughly 8.9% belongs to the top ten. This sample is drawn from a study of Graves' ophthalmopathy and Graves' hyperthyroidism. Study observations and caveats: It was with around 70% sensitivity and about 72% specificity that the model predicted ophthalmopathy progression. The majority of expanded thyroid clonotypes above 0.001 frequency also occurred in blood.

This receptor was obtained from a man in his thirties or forties with Graves' ophthalmopathy. The sample comprised peripheral blood. V usage is TRBV6-1 and J usage is TRBJ2-2; weak D call: TRBD1 (6 bases). CDR3 sequence: CASSEWAGVSGELFF. Written as DNA, the CDR3 is TGTGCCAGCAGTGAATGGGCAGGGGTATCGGGGGAGCTGTTTTTT.